This T cell receptor (beta chain) was captured in a study of identical twins. The CDR3 totals 15 residues. Trimming removed 3 bases from V and 1 base from J, with 9 bases in between. From germline, CDR1 is KGHSH and CDR2 LQKENI. TCRdb recomputed calls from the 5' RACE reads with MiXCR, one row per CDR3 protein. Of approximately 680,000 distinct CDR3 sequences in the sample, about 7.1% were seen once. In this sample, this clonotype turned up many times. The sample was also linked to a second study, of yellow fever vaccine responses in identical twins. From that report: Twins' vaccine T cell responses were reported to seem partly convergent and partly personalized.

The source material was PBMCs. The chain joins TRBV18 to TRBJ2-2; no reliable D call. The sequence came from a woman between 18 and 29 years old in good health. CDR3: CASSPGRLNTGELFF. The CDR3 DNA sequence: TGTGCCAGCTCACCGGGAAGATTGAACACCGGGGAGCTGTTTTTT.